Detailed here is one T cell receptor (beta chain). The antigen remains unidentified. This entry is derived from a study of metastatic and nonmetastatic thyroid tumors. Study-level background: From malignant and benign thyroid patients, repertoires in blood and in tumor or nodule tissue were compared. Whole-study results and caveats: Malignant thyroid tumors reportedly had TCR beta diversity that was significantly higher than in benign nodules, in blood and tumor.

No patient had received any treatment before thyroid surgery. The germline V gene encodes CDR1 SGHRS and CDR2 YFSETQ. The CDR3 sequence is 12 residues long. V was trimmed by 4 bases and J by 6 bases, leaving 8 bases between them. In the source study's methods: In papillary thyroid cancer, a distant-metastasis classifier was built using CDR3 differences across clinicopathological groups. TCRdb re-called the PCR reads with MiXCR. The V and J calls reflect TCRdb's pipeline rather than the authors' work. The sample has roughly 8,900 clones; approximately 30% are singletons. What was sequenced was adjacent normal tissue. The origin of this receptor is a female donor with papillary thyroid cancer or a benign thyroid nodule (not recorded which). Some clones in this sample may be carry-over from other donors' samples. The chain uses TRBV5-1 and TRBJ2-1; D is possibly TRBD1 or TRBD2 (5 bases each). DNA of the CDR3: TGCGCCAGCAGCGGGGGACCCAATGAGCAGTTCTTC. Translated, it gives CASSGGPNEQFF.